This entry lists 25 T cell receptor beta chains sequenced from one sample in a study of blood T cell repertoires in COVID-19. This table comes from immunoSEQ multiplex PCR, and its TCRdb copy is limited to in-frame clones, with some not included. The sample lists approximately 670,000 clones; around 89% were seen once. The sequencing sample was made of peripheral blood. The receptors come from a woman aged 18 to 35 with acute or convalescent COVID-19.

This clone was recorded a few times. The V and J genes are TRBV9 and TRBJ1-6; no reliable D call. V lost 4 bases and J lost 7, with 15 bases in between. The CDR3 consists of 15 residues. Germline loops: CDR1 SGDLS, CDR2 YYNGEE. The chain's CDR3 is CASSYGGLGNSPLHF. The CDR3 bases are TGTGCCAGCAGCTATGGAGGGTTGGGGAATTCACCCCTCCACTTT.

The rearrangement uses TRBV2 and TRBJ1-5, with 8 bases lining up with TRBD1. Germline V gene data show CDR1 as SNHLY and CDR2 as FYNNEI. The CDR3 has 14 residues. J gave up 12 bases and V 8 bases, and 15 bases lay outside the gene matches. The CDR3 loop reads CASVPDRVASGQHF. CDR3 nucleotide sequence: TGTGCCAGCGTACCGGACAGGGTTGCTTCGGGCCAGCATTTT.

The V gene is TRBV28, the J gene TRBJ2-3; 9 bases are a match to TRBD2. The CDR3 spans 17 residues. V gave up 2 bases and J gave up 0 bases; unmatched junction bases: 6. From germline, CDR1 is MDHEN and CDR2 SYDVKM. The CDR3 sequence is CASSLGWRGGSTDTQYF. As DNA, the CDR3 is TGTGCCAGCAGTTTAGGTTGGCGGGGGGGTAGCACAGATACGCAGTATTTT.

CDR3 region: CASSRNTFYNEQFF. In DNA, the CDR3 is TGTGCCTCCTCCAGGAACACCTTCTACAATGAGCAGTTCTTC. The chain carries TRBV6-5 and TRBJ2-1; no firm D call. Germline loops: CDR1 MNHEY, CDR2 SVGAGI. The CDR3 is 14 residues long. V was shortened by 11 bases and J by 3 bases, with 17 bases between the two germline ends.

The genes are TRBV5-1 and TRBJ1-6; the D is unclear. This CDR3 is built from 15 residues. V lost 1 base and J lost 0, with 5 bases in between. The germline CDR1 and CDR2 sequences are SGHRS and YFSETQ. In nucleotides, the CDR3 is TGCGCCAGCAGCTTGTATAGCTCCTATAATTCACCCCTCCACTTT. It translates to CASSLYSSYNSPLHF.

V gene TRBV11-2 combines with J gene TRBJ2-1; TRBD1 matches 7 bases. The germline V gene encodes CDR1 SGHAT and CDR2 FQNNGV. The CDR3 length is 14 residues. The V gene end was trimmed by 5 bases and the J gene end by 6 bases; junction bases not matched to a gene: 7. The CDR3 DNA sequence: TGTGCCAGCAGCGGCTCGACAGGGAGCAATGAGCAGTTCTTC. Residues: CASSGSTGSNEQFF.

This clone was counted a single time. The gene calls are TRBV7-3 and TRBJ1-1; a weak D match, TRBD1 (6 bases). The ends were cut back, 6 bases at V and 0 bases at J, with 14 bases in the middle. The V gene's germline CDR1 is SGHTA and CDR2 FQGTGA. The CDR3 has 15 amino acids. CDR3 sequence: CASSPTGPLNTEAFF. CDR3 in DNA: TGTGCCAGCAGTCCTACAGGGCCCCTGAACACTGAAGCTTTCTTT.

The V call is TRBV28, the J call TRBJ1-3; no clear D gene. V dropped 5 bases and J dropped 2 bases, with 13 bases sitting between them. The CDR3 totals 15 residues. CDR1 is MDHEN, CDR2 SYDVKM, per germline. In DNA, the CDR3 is TGTGCCAGCAGTCCCAGACCGGGGACTGGAAACACCATATATTTT. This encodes CASSPRPGTGNTIYF.

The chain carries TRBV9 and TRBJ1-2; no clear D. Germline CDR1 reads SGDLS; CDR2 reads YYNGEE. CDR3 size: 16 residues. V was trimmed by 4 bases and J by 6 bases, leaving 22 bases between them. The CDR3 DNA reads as TGTGCCAGCAGCCGGGGAGGAGGGCTCCCTTCCGATGGCTACACCTTC. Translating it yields CASSRGGGLPSDGYTF.

The CDR3 DNA reads TGTGCCAGCTCACCGTCACAGGGAAACACTGAAGCTTTCTTT. Translated: CASSPSQGNTEAFF. The chain joins TRBV18 to TRBJ1-1, with D perhaps matching TRBD1 (6 bases). The germline gives CDR1 KGHSH, CDR2 LQKENI. This CDR3 has 14 residues. The V gene lost 3 bases and the J gene lost 2 bases, with 10 bases spanning the gap.

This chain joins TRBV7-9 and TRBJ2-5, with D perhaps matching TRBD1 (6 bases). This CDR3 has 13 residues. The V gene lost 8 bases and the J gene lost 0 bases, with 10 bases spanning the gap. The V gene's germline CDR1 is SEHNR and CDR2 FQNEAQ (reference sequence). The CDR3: CASRQEYQETQYF. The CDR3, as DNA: TGTGCCAGCCGACAGGAGTACCAAGAGACCCAGTACTTC.

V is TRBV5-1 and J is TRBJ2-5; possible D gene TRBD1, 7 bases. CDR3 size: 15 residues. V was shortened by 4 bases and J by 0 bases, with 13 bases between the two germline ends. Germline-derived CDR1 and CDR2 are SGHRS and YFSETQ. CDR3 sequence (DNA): TGCGCCAGCAGCGGAGGGGACAGAGACCAAGAGACCCAGTACTTC. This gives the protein CASSGGDRDQETQYF.

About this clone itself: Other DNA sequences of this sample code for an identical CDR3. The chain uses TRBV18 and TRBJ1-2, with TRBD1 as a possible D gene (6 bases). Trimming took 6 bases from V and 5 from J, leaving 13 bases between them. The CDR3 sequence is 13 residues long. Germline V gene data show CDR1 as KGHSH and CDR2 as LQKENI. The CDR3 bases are TGTGCCAGCTCGCCCGACAGGCTATATGGCTACACCTTC. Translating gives CASSPDRLYGYTF.

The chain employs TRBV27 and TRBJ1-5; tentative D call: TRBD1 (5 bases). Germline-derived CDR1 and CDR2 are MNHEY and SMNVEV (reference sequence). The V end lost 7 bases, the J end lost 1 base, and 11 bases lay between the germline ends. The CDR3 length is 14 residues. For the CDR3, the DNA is TGTGCCAGCAAGGCAGGGAAGAGCAATCAGCCCCAGCATTTT. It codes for CASKAGKSNQPQHF.

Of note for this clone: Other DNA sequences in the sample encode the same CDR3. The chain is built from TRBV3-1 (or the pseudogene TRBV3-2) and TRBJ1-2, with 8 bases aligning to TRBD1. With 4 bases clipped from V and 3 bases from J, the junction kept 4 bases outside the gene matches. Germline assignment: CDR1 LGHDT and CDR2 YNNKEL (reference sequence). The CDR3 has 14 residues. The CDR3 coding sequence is TGTGCCAGCAGCCGCGGACAGGGCGACTATGGCTACACCTTC. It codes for CASSRGQGDYGYTF.

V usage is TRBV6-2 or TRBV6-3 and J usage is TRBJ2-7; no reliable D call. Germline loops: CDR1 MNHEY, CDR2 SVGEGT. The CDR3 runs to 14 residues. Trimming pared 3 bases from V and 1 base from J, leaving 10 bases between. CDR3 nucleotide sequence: TGTGCCAGCAGTTATAACACGATGTCCTACGAGCAGTACTTC. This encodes CASSYNTMSYEQYF.

The CDR3 here is CASSTRGNPPYGYTF. The CDR3 nucleotides read TGTGCCAGCAGCACCAGGGGCAACCCGCCCTATGGCTACACCTTC. The chain links TRBV9 to TRBJ1-2; a weak D match, TRBD1 (6 bases). The germline CDR1 and CDR2 sequences are SGDLS and YYNGEE. The CDR3 sequence is 15 residues long. Trimming shortened V by 4 bases and J by 4 bases, and 17 bases separated the two germline ends.

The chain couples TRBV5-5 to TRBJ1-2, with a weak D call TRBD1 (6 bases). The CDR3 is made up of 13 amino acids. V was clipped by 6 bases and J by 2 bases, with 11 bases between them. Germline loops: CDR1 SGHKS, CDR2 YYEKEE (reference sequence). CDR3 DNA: TGTGCCAGCACCAGGGACACGAACTATGGCTACACCTTC. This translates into CASTRDTNYGYTF.

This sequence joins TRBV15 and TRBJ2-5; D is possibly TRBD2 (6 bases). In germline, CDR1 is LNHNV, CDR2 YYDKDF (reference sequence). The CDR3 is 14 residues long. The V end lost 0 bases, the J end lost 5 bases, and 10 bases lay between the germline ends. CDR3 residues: CATSRDRGYETQYF. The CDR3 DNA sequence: TGTGCCACCAGCAGAGATCGGGGGTACGAGACCCAGTACTTC.

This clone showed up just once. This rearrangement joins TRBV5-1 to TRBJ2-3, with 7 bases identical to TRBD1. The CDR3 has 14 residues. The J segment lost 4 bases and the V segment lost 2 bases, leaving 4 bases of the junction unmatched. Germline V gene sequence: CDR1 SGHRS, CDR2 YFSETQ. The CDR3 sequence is CASSFGQGADTQYF. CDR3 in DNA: TGCGCCAGCAGCTTTGGGCAGGGGGCAGATACGCAGTATTTT.

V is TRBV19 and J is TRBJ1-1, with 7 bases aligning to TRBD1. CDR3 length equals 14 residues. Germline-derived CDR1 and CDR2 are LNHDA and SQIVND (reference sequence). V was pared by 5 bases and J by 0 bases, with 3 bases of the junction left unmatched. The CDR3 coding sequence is TGTGCCAGTAGTTTGGGACAGATGAACACTGAAGCTTTCTTT. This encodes CASSLGQMNTEAFF.

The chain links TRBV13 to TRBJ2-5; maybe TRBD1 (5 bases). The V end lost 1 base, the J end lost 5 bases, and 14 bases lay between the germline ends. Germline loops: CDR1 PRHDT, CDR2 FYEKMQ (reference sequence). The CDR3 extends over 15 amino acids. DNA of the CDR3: TGTGCCAGCAGCTTAGACAGGCAGGAAGGGGAGACCCAGTACTTC. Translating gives CASSLDRQEGETQYF.

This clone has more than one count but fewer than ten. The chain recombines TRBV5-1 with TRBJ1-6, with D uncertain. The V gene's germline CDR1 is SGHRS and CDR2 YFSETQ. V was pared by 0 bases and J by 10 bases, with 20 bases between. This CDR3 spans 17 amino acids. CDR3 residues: CASSLGERESPQSPLHF. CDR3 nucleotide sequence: TGCGCCAGCAGCTTGGGGGAGAGAGAATCACCACAGTCACCCCTCCACTTT.

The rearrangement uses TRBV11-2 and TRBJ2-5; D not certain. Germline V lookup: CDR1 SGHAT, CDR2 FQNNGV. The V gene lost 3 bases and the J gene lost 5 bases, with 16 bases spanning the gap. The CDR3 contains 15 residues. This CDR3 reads CASSFVSFFGETQYF. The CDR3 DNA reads TGTGCCAGCAGCTTTGTGAGCTTTTTTGGTGAGACCCAGTACTTC.

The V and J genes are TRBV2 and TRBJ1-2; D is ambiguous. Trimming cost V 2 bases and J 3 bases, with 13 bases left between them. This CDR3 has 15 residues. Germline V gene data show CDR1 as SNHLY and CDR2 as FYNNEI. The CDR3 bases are TGTGCCAGCAGTGAACGGTCGGGGTCGTACTATGGCTACACCTTC. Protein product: CASSERSGSYYGYTF.